The clone carrying this T cell receptor (beta chain) has more than one count but fewer than ten. Its target is not known. The CDR3 loop spans 14 amino acids. In germline, CDR1 is SGHRS, CDR2 YFSETQ. With V trimmed by 3 bases and J by 2 bases, 3 bases remained unmatched. RNA extraction was followed by reverse transcription into cDNA, which acted as the sequencing template. Sequencing was performed with immunoSEQ multiplex PCR; in TCRdb, only in-frame clones are kept and a portion is missing. This table has 150,000 to 200,000 clones, about 63% appearing once. The data originate from a study of CD8+ T cells in alopecia areata. Study in general: Treated patients were dosed with oral tofacitinib, taking 5 to 10 mg twice daily. Study conclusions and caveats: Between patients, shared TCR sequences were less clear than in mice. This was possibly due in part to HLA diversity in the patient population.

Starting from PBMCs, sorting isolated CD4+ and CD8+ T cells. Sequenced here: CD4+ T cells sorted from blood, sampled at week 0. The chain employs TRBV5-1 and TRBJ1-2; 8 nucleotides align to TRBD1. The source of this sequence is a human donor with alopecia areata. This chain's CDR3 is CASSSGGGNYGYTF. In nucleotides, the CDR3 is TGCGCCAGCAGCTCAGGGGGCGGCAACTATGGCTACACCTTC.